The clone carrying this T cell receptor (beta chain) has a single count. What it binds is unknown. An end of the junction does not agree with germline; a read error may underlie this. This CDR3 contains 15 residues. Looked up from germline, CDR1 is SGHRS and CDR2 is YFSETQ. Primers for the PCR totalled 60 Vbeta and 13 Jbeta. Sequencing was performed with immunoSEQ multiplex PCR; in TCRdb, only in-frame clones are kept and a portion is missing. The table lists over 70,000 clones, roughly 80% of them singletons. The sample belongs to a study of cytomegalovirus exposure and HLA in healthy donors. In the study overall: A previous analysis identified 90 million to 140 million unique TCR beta sequences derived from roughly 180 million T cells. Study-level findings and limits: TCR beta sequences reportedly predicted most subjects' HLA-A and HLA-B alleles accurately. Later on, a genetic analysis was performed. It linked a missense variant in DCLRE1C with V- and J-gene trimming of TCR beta.

The sample taken for sequencing was PBMCs. The receptor was derived from a middle-aged man in good health and CMV-seropositive. The genes are TRBV5-1 and TRBJ2-6; TRBD1 might be the D (5 bases). The CDR3 bases are TGCGCCAGCCAACAGTTACCTTCTGGGGCCAACGGCCTGACTTTC. This encodes CASQQLPSGANGLTF.